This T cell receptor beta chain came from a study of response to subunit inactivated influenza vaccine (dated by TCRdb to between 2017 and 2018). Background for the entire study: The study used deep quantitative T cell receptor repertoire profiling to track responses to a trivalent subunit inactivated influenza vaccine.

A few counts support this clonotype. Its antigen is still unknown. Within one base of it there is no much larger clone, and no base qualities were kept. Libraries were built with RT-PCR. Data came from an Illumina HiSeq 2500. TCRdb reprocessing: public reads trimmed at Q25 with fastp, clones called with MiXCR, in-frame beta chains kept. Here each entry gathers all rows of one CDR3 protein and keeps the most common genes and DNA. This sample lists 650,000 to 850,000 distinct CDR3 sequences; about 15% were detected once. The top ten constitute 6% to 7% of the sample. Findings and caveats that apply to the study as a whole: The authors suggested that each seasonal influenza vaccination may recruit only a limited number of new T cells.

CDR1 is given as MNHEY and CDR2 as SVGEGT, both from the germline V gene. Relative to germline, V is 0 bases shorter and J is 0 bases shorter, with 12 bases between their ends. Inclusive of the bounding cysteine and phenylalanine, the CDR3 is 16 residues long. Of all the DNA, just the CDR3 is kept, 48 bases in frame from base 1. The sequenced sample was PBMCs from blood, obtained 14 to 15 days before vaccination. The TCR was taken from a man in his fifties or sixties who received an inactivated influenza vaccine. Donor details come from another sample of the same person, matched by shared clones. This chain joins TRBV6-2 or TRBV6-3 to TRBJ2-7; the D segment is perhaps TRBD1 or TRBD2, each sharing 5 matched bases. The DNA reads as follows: TGTGCCAGCAGTTACTCGACGGGACGGATCTCCTACGAGCAGTACTTC. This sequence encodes CASSYSTGRISYEQYF.